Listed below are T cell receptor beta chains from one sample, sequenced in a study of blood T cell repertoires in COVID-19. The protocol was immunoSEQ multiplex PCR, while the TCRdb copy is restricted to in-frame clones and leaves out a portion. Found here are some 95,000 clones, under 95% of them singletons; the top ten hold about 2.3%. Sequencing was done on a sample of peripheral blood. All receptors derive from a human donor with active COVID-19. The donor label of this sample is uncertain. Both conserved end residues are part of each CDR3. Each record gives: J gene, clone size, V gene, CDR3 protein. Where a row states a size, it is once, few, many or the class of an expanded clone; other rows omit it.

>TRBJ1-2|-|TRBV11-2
CASSFGQADGYTF
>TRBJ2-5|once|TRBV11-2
CASRADIGHQETQYF
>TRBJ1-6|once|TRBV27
CASSMTGFSPLHF
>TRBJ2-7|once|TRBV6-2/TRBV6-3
CASSPDLGGIAYEQYF
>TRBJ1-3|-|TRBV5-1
CASSLGDIGNTIYF
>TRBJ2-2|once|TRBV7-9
CASSSTGGPGELFF
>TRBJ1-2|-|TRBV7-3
CASSLSPGSDGYTF
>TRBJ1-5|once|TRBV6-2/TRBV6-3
CASSYFRGLDQPQHF
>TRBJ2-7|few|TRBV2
CASSGWTSGGLYEQYF
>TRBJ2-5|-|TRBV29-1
CSVVRTFQETQYF
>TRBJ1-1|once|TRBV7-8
CASSGSEGAEAFF
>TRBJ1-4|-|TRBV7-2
CASSLLGPDRGEKLFF
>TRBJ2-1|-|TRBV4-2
CASSLDMTSGGLSSYNEQFF
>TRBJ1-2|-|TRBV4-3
CASSQDYEEGYYGYTF
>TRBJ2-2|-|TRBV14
CASSQGQGGTGELFF
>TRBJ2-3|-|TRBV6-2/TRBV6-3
CASSLLPGQSTDTQYF
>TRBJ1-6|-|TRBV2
CASSPEPGQGKSPLHF
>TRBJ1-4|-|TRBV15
CATSRTGLVNEKLFF
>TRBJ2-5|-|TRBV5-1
CASTSRVLAGGPHQETQYF
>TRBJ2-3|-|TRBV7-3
CASSASGSTDTQYF
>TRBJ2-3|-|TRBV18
CASSPTGTGIDTQYF
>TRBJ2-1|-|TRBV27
CASRDGTGRLNEQFF
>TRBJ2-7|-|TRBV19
CASSITRRSYEQYF
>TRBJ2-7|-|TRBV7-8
CASSSPSYRRGNGHYEQYF
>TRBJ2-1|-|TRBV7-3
CASSWGGPGTSPHNEQFF
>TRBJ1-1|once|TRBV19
CASSISEGAGTEAFF
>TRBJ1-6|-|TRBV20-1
CSASSGHSYNSPLHF
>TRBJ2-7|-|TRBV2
CASRGQGYEQYF
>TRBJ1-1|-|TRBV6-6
CASTLGNTEAFF
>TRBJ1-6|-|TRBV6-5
CASEVSPEGSPLHF
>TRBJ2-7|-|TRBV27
CASSPGGYEQYF
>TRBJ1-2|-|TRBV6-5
CASNQGSNGYTF
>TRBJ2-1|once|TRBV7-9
CASSSREMSYNEQFF
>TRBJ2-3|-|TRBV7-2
CASSLDTHSTDTQYF
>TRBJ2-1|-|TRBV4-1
CASSQASGIDEQFF
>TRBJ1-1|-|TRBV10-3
CAAAGGDQTEAFF
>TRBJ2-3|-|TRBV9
CASSVGRETSTDTQYF
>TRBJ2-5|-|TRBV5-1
CASSLDMRSGTGHQETQYF
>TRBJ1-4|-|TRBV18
CASSFRLNEKLFF
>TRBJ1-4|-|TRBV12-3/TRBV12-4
CASSLNSNEKLFF
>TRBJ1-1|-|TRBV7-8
CASSWDRAPEAFF
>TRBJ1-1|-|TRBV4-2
CASSRRGGTGGASEAFF
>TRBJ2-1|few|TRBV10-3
CAISPNGAEDEQFF
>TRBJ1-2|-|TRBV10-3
CAISAGSWGYTF
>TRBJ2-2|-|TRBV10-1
CASSPGQGAVGELFF
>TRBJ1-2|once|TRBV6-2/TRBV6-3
CASSYGPNYGYTF
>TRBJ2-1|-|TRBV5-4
CASSLSQGNYNEQFF
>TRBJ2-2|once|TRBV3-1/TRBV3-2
CASSQVDRPGELFF
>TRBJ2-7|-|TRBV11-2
CASSFGGLAGGPYEQYF
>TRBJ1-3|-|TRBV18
CASSPLPRGHGNTIYF
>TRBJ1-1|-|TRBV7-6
CASSSGGQGAITEAFF
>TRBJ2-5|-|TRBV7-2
CASSCLETTGGWETQYF
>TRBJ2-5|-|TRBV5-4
CASSLGAGRDQETQYF
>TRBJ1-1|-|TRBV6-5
CASGRRGEGNTEAFF
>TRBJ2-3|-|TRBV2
CASSYGGSLAQYF
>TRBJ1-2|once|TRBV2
CASSDDSSHGYTF
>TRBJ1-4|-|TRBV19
CASSVGTAEKLFF
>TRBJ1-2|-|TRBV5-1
CASSPGQGASGYTF
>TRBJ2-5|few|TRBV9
CASSVDAGLGRETQYF